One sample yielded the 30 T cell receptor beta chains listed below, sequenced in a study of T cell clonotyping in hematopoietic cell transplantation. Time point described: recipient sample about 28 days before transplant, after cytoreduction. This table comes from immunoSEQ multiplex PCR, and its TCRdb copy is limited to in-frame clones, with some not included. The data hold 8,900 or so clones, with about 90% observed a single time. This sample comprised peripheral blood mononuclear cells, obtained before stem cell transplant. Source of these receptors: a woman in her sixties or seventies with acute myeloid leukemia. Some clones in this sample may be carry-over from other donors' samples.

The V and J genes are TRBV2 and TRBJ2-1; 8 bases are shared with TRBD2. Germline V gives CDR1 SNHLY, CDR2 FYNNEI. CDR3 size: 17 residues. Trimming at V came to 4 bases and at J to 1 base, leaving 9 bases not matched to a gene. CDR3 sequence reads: CASSAFLLADSYNEQFF. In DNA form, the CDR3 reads TGTGCCAGCAGTGCCTTCTTACTAGCGGATTCCTACAATGAGCAGTTCTTC.

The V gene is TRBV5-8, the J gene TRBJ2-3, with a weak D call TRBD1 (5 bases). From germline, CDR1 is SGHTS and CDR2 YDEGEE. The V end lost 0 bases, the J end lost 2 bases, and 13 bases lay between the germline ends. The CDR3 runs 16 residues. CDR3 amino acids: CASSLGQKGHTDTQYF. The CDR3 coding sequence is TGTGCCAGCAGCTTGGGGCAAAAGGGGCACACAGATACGCAGTATTTT.

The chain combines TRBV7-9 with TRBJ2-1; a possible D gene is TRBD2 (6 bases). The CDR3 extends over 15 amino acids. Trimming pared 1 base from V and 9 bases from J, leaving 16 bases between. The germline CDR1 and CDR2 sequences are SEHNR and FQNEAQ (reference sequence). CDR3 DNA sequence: TGTGCCAGCAGCTTAGGAGGACGGGGGATGGGTGAGCAGTTCTTC. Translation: CASSLGGRGMGEQFF.

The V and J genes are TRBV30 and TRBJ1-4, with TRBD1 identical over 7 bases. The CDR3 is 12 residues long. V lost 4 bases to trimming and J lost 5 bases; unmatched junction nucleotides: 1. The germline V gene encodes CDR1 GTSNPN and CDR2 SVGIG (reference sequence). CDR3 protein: CAWTGGNEKLFF. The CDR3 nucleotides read TGTGCCTGGACAGGGGGGAATGAAAAACTGTTTTTT.

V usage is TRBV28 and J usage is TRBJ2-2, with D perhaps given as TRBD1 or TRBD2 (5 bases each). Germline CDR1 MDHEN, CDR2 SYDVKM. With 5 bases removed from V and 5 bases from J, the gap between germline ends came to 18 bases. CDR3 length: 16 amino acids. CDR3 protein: CASSPLGTSGTGELFF. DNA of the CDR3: TGTGCCAGCAGTCCTCTAGGGACGTCCGGGACCGGGGAGCTGTTTTTT.

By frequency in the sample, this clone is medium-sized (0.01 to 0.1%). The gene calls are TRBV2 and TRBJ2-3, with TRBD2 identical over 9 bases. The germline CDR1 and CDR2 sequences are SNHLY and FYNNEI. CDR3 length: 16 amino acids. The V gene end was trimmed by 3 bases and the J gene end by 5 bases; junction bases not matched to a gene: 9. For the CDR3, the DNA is TGTGCCAGCAGTGATAGTAGCGGGAGCATTGGAGATACGCAGTATTTT. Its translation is CASSDSSGSIGDTQYF.

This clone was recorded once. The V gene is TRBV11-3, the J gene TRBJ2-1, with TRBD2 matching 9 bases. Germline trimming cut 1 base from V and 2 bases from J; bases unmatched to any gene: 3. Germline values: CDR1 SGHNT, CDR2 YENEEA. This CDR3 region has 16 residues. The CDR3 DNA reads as TGTGCCAGCAGCTTAGGCGGGAGGGCCGCCTACAATGAGCAGTTCTTC. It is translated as CASSLGGRAAYNEQFF. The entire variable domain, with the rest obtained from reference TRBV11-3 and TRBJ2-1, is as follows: EAGVVQSPRYKIIEKKQPVAFWCNPISGHNTLYWYLQNLGQGPELLIRYENEEAVDDSQLPKDRFSAERLKGVDSTLKIQPAELGDSAVYLCASSLGGRAAYNEQFFGPGTRLTVL.

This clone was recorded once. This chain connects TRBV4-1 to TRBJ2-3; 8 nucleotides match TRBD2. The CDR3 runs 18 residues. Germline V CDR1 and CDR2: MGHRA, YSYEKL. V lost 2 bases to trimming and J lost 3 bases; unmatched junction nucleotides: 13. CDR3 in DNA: TGCGCCAGCAGCCAATACCATACCGGGACTAGTATTACAGATACGCAGTATTTT. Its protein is CASSQYHTGTSITDTQYF.

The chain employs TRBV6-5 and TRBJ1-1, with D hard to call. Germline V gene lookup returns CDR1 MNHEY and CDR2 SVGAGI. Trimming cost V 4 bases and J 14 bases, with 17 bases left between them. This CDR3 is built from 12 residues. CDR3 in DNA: TGTGCCAGCAGTTTTGCCGCGTCCGGACCCTTCTTT. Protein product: CASSFAASGPFF.

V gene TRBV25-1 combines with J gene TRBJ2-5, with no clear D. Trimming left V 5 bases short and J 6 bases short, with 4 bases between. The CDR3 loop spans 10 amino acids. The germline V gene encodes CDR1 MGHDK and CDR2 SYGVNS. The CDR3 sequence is CASSRKTQYF. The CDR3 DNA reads TGTGCCAGCAGTAGGAAGACCCAGTACTTC.

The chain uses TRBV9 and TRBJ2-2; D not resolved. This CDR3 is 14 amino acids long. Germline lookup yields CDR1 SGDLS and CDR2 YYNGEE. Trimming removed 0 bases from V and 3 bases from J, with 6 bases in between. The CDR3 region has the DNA TGTGCCAGCAGCGTAGGAGGTGACACCGGGGAGCTGTTTTTT. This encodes CASSVGGDTGELFF. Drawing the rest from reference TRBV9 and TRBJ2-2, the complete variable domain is DSGVTQTPKHLITATGQRVTLRCSPRSGDLSVYWYQQSLDQGLQFLIQYYNGEERAKGNILERFSAQQFPDLHSELNLSSLELGDSALYFCASSVGGDTGELFFGEGSRLTVL.

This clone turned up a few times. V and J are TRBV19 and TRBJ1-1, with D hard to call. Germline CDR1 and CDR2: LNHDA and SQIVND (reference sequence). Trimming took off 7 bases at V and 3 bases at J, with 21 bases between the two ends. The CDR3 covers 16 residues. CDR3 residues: CASTSLDSGWDTEAFF. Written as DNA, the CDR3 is TGTGCCAGTACCTCACTGGATAGCGGATGGGACACTGAAGCTTTCTTT.

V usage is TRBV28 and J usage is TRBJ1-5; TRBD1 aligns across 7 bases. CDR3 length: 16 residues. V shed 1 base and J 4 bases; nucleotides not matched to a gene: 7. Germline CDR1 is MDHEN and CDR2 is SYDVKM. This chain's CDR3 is CASSLSMGQMNQPQHF. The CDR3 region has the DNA TGTGCCAGCAGTTTATCCATGGGACAGATGAATCAGCCCCAGCATTTT.

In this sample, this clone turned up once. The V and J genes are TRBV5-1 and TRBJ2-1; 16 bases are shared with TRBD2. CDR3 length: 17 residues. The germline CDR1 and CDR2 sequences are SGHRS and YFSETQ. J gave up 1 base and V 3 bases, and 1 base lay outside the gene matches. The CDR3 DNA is TGCGCCAGCAGCTCGGGACTAGCGGGAGGGTCCTACAATGAGCAGTTCTTC. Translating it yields CASSSGLAGGSYNEQFF.

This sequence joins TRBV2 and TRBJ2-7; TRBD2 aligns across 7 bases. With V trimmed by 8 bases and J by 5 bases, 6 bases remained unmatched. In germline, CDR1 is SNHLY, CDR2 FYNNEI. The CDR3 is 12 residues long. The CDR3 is CASGGRDDEQYF. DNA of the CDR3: TGTGCCAGCGGCGGGAGAGACGACGAGCAGTACTTC.

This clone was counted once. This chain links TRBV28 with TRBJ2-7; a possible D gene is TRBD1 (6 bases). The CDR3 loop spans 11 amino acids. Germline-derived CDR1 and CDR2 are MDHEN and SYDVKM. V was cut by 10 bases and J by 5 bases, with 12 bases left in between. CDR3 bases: TGTGCCACCGGCAGGGGAAACGAGCAGTACTTC. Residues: CATGRGNEQYF.

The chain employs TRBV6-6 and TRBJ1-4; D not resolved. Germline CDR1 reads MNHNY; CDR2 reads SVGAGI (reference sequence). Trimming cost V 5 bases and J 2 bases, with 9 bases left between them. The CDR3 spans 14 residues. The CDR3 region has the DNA TGTGCCAGCAGTAGTCGAGGGACTAATGAAAAACTGTTTTTT. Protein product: CASSSRGTNEKLFF.

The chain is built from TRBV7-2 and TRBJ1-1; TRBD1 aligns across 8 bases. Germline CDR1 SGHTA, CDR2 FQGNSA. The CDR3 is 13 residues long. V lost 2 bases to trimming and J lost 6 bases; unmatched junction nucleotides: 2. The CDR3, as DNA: TGTGCCAGCAGCTTAAACAGGGGGTCTGAAGCTTTCTTT. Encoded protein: CASSLNRGSEAFF. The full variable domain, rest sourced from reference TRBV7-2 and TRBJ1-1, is GAGVSQSPSNKVTEKGKDVELRCDPISGHTALYWYRQSLGQGLEFLIYFQGNSAPDKSGLPSDRFSAERTGGSVSTLTIQRTQQEDSAVYLCASSLNRGSEAFFGQGTRLTVV.

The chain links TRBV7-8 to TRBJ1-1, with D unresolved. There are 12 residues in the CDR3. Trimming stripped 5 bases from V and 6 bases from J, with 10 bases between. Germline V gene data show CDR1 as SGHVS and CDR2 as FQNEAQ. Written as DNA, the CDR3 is TGTGCCAGCAGCATAGGAGGGCCTGAAGCTTTCTTT. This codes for CASSIGGPEAFF. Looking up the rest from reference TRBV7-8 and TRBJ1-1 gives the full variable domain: GAGVSQSPRYKVAKRGQDVALRCDPISGHVSLFWYQQALGQGPEFLTYFQNEAQLDKSGLPSDRFFAERPEGSVSTLKIQRTQQEDSAVYLCASSIGGPEAFFGQGTRLTVV.

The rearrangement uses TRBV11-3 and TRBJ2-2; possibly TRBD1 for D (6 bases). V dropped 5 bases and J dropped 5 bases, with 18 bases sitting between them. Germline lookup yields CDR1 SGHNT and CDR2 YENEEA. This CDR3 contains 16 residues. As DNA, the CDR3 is TGTGCCAGCAGCCCCAGTCAGGGGAGAAGGACCGGGGAGCTGTTTTTT. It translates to CASSPSQGRRTGELFF.

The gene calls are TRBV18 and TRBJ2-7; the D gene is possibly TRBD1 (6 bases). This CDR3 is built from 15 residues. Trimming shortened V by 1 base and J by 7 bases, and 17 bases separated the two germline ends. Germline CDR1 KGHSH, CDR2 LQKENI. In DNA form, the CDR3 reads TGTGCCAGCTCACCACTGATGAAGGCAGGGGAAGAGCAGTACTTC. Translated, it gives CASSPLMKAGEEQYF.

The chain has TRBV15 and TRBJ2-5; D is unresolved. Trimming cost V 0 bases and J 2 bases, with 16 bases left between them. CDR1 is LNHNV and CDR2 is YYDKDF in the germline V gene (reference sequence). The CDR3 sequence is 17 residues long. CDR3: CATSRDYGVPYQETQYF. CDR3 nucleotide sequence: TGTGCCACCAGCAGAGATTATGGCGTGCCCTATCAAGAGACCCAGTACTTC.

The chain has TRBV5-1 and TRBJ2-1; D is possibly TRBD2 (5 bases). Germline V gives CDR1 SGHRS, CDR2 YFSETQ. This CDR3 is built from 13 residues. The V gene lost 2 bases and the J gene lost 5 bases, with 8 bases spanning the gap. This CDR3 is CASSFQTNNEQFF. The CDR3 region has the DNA TGCGCCAGCAGCTTTCAGACTAACAATGAGCAGTTCTTC.

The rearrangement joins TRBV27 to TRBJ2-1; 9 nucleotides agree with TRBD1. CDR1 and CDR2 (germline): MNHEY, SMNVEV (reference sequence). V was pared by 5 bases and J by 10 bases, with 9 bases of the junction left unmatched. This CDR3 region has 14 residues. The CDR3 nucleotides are TGTGCCAGCAGTGCCCAACAGGGGGCGAGGGAGCAGTTCTTC. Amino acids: CASSAQQGAREQFF.

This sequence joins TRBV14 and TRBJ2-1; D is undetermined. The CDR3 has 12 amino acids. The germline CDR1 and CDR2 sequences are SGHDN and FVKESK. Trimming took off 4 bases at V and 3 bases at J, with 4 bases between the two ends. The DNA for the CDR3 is TGTGCCAGCAGCCCCGGCTACAATGAGCAGTTCTTC. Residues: CASSPGYNEQFF.

The CDR3 DNA is TGCAGCGTTACCACCGGGAGGATAGGGCAGTTCTTC. Protein sequence: CSVTTGRIGQFF. V gene TRBV29-1 combines with J gene TRBJ2-1, with 7 bases that match TRBD2. CDR1 and CDR2 from the germline V gene are SQVTM and ANQGSEA. The CDR3 is 12 residues long. V was clipped by 5 bases and J by 12 bases; unmatched bases: 10.

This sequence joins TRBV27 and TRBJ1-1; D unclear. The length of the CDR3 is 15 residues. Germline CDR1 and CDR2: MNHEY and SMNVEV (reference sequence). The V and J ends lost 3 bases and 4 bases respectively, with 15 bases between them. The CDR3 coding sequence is TGTGCCAGCAGTTTTTCCCCGTACGAGGGCACTGAAGCTTTCTTT. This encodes CASSFSPYEGTEAFF.

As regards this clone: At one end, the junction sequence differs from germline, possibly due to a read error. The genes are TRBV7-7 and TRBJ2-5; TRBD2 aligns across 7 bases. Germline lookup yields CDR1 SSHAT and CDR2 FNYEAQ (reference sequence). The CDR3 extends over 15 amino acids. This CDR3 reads CASSFSTGGGETQYF. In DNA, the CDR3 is TGTGCTAGCAGCTTCTCCACGGGGGGTGGCGAGACCCAGTACTTC.

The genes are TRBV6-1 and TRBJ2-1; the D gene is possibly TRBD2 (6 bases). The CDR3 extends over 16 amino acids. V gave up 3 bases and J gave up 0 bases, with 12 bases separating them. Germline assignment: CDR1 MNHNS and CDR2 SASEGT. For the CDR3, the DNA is TGTGCCAGCAGTGATAGCGGTGGGAGCTCCTACAATGAGCAGTTCTTC. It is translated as CASSDSGGSSYNEQFF.

The CDR3: CAWSFPPEPQHF. As DNA, the CDR3 is TGTGCCTGGAGTTTCCCTCCTGAGCCCCAGCATTTT. The chain is built from TRBV30 and TRBJ1-5; D is unclear. V lost 2 bases, J lost 8 bases, and 10 bases lay in between. The CDR3 is 12 amino acids. The germline CDR1 and CDR2 sequences are GTSNPN and SVGIG (reference sequence).